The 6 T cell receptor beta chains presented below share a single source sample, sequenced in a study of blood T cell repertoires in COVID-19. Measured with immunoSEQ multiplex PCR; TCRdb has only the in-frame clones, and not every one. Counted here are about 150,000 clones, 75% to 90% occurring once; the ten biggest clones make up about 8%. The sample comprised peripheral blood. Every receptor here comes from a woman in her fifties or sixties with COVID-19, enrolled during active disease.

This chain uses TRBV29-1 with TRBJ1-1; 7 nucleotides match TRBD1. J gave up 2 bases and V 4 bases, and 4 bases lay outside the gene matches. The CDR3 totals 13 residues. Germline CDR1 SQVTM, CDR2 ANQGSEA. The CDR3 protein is CSVGTGLNTEAFF. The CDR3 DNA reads TGCAGCGTTGGGACAGGCTTAAACACTGAAGCTTTCTTT.

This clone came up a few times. The DNA for the CDR3 is TGTGCCAGCAGTGAGGTTCTTACAGGGCCTCTGTTTTGGGACACCATATATTTT. Its translation is CASSEVLTGPLFWDTIYF. This sequence joins TRBV6-1 and TRBJ1-3; D perhaps matches TRBD1 (6 bases). The CDR3 runs 18 residues. V was pared by 3 bases and J by 8 bases, with 26 bases between. Germline CDR1 and CDR2: MNHNS and SASEGT.

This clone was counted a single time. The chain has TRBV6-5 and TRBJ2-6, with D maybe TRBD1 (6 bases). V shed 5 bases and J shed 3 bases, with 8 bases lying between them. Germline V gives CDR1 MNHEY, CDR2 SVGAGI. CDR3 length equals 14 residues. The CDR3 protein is CASSTRGGANVLTF. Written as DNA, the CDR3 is TGTGCCAGCAGTACCAGGGGTGGGGCCAACGTCCTGACTTTC.

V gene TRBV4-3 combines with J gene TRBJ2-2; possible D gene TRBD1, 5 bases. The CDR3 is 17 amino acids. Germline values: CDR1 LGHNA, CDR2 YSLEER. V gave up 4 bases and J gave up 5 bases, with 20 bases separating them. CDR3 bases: TGCGCCAGCAGCCTCGACCAGATAGGGGTACGGACCGGGGAGCTGTTTTTT. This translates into CASSLDQIGVRTGELFF.

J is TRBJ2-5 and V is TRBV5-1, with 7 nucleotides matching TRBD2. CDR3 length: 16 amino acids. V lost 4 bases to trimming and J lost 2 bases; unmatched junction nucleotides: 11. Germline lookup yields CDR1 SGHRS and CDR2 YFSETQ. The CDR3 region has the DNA TGCGCCAGCAGCCTCGGAATGAGCGGGGTTCAAGAGACCCAGTACTTC. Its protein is CASSLGMSGVQETQYF.

CDR3 residues: CATSDLRRTGTKTQYF. The CDR3, as DNA: TGTGCCACCAGTGATTTGAGAAGGACAGGGACAAAGACCCAGTACTTC. The gene calls are TRBV24-1 and TRBJ2-5, with 8 nucleotides matching TRBD1. This CDR3 contains 16 residues. V dropped 0 bases and J dropped 6; count of bases not matched to a gene: 8. Germline V gives CDR1 KGHDR, CDR2 SFDVKD.